This TCR beta chain was obtained from a study of control samples from healthy donors and cancer patients. CDR1 SEHNR and CDR2 FQNEAQ come from the germline V gene (reference sequence). The CDR3 spans 12 residues. V was clipped by 6 bases and J by 10 bases, with 15 bases between them. Assay used: immunoSEQ multiplex PCR; TCRdb lists only in-frame clones, some missing. The profile shows approximately 150,000 clones, about 94% of them singletons. The clonotype was recovered from a man between 60 and 70 years old with colorectal cancer. The specimen was PBMCs. The chain is built from TRBV7-9 and TRBJ1-1; weak D call: TRBD1 (6 bases). DNA for the CDR3: TGTGCCAGCAGTCCCTCGACAGGCGTAGCTTTCTTT. It codes for CASSPSTGVAFF.